This TCR beta chain was documented in a study of T-cell reconstitution after alpha-beta-depleted transplantation in children. This clonotype was seen repeatedly, ten times or more. Preparing the TCRbeta library involved the use of unique molecular identifiers. Via MiXCR, TCRdb re-called the PCR reads, giving one row per CDR3 protein. The sample has 200,000 to 250,000 distinct CDR3 sequences, around 12% seen once. Trimming took off 5 bases at V and 4 bases at J, with 15 bases between the two ends. Per the germline V gene, CDR1 is DFQATT and CDR2 is SNEGSKA (reference sequence). This CDR3 region has 14 residues.

The source material was PBMCs from the stem cell graft donor, sampled from the stem cell graft. The receptor was isolated from a human donor who donated a stem cell graft to a child with acute lymphoblastic leukemia. The chain couples TRBV20-1 to TRBJ2-1; tentative D call: TRBD2 (5 bases). In DNA form, the CDR3 reads TGCAGTGCTTCCCACGGGGTGAGGTACAATGAGCAGTTCTTC. Translating gives CSASHGVRYNEQFF.